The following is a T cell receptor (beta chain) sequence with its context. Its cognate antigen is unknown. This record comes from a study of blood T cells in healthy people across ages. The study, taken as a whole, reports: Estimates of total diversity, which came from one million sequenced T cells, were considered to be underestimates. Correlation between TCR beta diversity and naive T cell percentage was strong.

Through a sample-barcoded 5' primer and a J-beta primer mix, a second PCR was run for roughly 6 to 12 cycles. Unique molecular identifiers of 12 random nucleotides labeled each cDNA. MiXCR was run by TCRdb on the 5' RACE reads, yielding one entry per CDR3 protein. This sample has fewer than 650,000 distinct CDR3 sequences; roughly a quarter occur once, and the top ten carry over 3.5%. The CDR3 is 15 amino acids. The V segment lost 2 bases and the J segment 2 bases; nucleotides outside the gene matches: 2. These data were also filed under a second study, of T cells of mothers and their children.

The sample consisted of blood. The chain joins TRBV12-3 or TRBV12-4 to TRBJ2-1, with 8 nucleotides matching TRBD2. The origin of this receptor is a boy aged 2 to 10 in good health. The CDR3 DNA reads TGTGCCAGCAGTTTAATAGCGGGGACCTACAATGAGCAGTTCTTC. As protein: CASSLIAGTYNEQFF.